The rows below give T cell receptor beta chains drawn from one sample of a study of blood T cell repertoires in COVID-19. Some clones are missing from TCRdb's copy, which holds only in-frame ones; the method was immunoSEQ multiplex PCR. The sample carries under 250,000 clones, around 86% recorded once. Sequenced sample: peripheral blood. The source of these receptors is a woman aged 80 or older with COVID-19, enrolled during active disease. Both conserved end residues are part of each CDR3. D genes are given only for firm matches. Where a row states a size, it is once, few, many or the class of an expanded clone; other rows omit it.

V gene	D gene	J gene	clone size	CDR3 protein	CDR3 DNA
TRBV19	-	TRBJ1-5	few	CASSIQRGQNLYSNQPQHF	TGTGCCAGTAGTATACAGAGAGGGCAGAATCTCTATAGCAATCAGCCCCAGCATTTT
TRBV3-1/TRBV3-2	-	TRBJ1-5	-	CASSPTGDQPQHF	TGTGCCAGCAGCCCCACAGGCGATCAGCCCCAGCATTTT
TRBV7-2	TRBD2	TRBJ2-3	-	CASKSSGGPADTQYF	TGTGCCAGCAAATCTAGCGGGGGCCCCGCAGATACGCAGTATTTT
TRBV9	-	TRBJ1-6	-	CASSPFLDNNSPLHF	TGTGCCAGCAGCCCCTTTTTGGACAATAATTCACCCCTCCACTTT
TRBV5-1	TRBD2	TRBJ2-3	-	CASSLGTSGRTDTQYF	TGCGCCAGCAGCTTAGGGACTAGCGGGCGCACAGATACGCAGTATTTT
TRBV19	-	TRBJ1-5	-	CASREQGFDQPQHF	TGTGCCAGTAGAGAACAGGGATTCGATCAGCCCCAGCATTTT
TRBV9	TRBD1	TRBJ2-7	-	CASSVAIAGGVGEQYF	TGTGCCAGCAGCGTAGCTATCGCAGGGGGAGTAGGCGAGCAGTACTTC
TRBV6-2/TRBV6-3	TRBD1	TRBJ2-3	once	CASSYQGQGKDTQYF	TGTGCCAGCAGTTATCAAGGACAGGGCAAGGATACGCAGTATTTT
TRBV7-9	TRBD1	TRBJ1-2	-	CASSFEARGPHGYTF	TGTGCCAGCAGCTTCGAGGCCAGGGGGCCTCACGGCTACACCTTC
TRBV18	-	TRBJ1-1	-	CASSPVERIEAFF	TGTGCCAGCTCACCAGTAGAACGCATTGAAGCTTTCTTT
TRBV28	-	TRBJ1-3	-	CASSPVPDSASGNTIYF	TGTGCCAGCAGTCCCGTTCCCGACAGTGCCTCTGGAAACACCATATATTTT